This T cell receptor beta chain came from a study of shared clonotypes between healthy human individuals. Here immunoSEQ multiplex PCR was the method, and the copy in TCRdb shows in-frame clones only, minus some. The sample lists a few million clones, approximately 93% occurring once. This clone was seen just once. J was trimmed by 6 bases and V by 4 bases; bases with no gene match: 8. The length of the CDR3 is 15 residues. The germline CDR1 and CDR2 sequences are SGHDT and YYEEEE. The clonotype comes from a man younger than 30 in good health. Some clones in this sample may be carry-over from other donors' samples. The specimen sequenced was naive CD4+ T cells from PBMCs. Described subset: CD45RA+ positively selected. The chain uses TRBV5-6 and TRBJ2-1, with 9 bases that match TRBD1. The CDR3 region has the DNA TGTGCCAGCAGCATCGGGACAGGGCAAAGCAATGAGCAGTTCTTC. It codes for CASSIGTGQSNEQFF.